This T cell receptor beta chain came from a study of regulatory T cells in long-lasting Graves disease. This clonotype was detected ten times or more. To make TCR beta libraries, researchers used iRepertoire HTBI primers and Arm-PCR of CDR3 regions. TCRdb independently ran MiXCR on the multiplex PCR reads; one entry per CDR3 protein. The sample lists 250,000 or so distinct CDR3 sequences, roughly 18% occurring once. Described time point: newly diagnosed GD, antithyroid drugs for less than 3 months. The TCR library used RNA extracted from PBMCs. The sample was also linked to a second study, of T cells in Graves' hyperthyroidism and ophthalmopathy. That report notes: Stability of Graves' hyperthyroidism was defined as absent ophthalmopathy progression within 18 months. Each patient was aged 18 to 65 and had newly diagnosed hyperthyroidism of under 2 months' duration.

The sequences come from peripheral blood mononuclear cells (PBMCs), collected at new diagnosis, from a patient treated with antithyroid drugs. This receptor was identified in a woman between 25 and 40 years old with Graves disease.

CDR3 nucleotides: TGTGCCAGCAGCGTACAACTAGGGGAGGAGACCCAGTACTTC. It is translated as CASSVQLGEETQYF. The chain combines TRBV9 with TRBJ2-5, with D perhaps TRBD1 or TRBD2 (5 bases each). Germline V gene sequence: CDR1 SGDLS, CDR2 YYNGEE. Trimming removed 1 base from V and 5 bases from J, with 12 bases in between. The CDR3 length is 14 residues.